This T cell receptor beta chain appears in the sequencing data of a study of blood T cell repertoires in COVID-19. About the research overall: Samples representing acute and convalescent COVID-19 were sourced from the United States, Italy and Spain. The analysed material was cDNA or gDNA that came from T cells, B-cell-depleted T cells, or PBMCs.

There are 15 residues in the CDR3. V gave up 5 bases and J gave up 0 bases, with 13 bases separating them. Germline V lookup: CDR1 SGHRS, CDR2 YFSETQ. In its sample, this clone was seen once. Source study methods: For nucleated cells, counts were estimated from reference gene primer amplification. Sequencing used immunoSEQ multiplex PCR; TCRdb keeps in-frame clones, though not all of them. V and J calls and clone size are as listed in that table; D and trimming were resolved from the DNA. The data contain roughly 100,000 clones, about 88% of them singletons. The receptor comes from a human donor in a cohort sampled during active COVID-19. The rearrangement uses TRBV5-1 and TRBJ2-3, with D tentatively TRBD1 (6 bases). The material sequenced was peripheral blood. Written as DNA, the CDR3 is TGCGCCAGCAGTTCAGGGGTAGGGAGCACAGATACGCAGTATTTT. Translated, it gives CASSSGVGSTDTQYF.